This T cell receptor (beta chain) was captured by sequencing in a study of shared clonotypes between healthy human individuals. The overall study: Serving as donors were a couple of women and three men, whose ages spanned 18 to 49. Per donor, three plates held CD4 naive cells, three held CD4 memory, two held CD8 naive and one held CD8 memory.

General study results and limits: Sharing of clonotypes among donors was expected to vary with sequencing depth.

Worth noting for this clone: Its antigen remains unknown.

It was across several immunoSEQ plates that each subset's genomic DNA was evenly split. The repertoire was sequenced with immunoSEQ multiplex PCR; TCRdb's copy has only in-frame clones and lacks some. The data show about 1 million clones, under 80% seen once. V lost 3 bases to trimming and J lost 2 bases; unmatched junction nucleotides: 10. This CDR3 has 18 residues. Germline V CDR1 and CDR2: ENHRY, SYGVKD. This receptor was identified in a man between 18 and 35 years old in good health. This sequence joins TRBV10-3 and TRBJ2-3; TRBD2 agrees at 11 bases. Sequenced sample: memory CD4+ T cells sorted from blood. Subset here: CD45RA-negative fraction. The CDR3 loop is CAISDLAGGRPNTDTQYF. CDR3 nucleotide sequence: TGTGCCATCAGTGATCTAGCGGGGGGCCGTCCCAACACAGATACGCAGTATTTT.